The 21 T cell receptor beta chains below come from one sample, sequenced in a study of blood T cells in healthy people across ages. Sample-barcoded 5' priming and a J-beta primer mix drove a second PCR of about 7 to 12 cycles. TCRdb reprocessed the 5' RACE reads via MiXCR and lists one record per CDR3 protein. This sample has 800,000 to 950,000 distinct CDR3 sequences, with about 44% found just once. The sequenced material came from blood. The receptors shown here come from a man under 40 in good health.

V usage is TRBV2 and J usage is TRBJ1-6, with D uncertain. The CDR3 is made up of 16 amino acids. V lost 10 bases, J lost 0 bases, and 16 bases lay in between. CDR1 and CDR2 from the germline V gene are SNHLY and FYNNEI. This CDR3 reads CANRTQVTSYNSPLHF. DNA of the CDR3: TGTGCCAACAGAACTCAGGTTACCTCCTATAATTCACCCCTCCACTTT.

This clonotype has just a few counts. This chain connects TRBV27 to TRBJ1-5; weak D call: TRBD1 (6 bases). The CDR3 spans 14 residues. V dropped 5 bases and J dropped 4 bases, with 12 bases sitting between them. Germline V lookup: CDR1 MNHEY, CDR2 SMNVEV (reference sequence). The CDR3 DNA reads TGTGCCAGCAGTCCCCGGGACAAAAATCAGCCCCAGCATTTT. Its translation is CASSPRDKNQPQHF.

The CDR3 coding sequence is TGTGCCAGCAGCTCATCATATTTAGATACGCAGTATTTT. Its protein product is CASSSSYLDTQYF. The chain joins TRBV7-9 to TRBJ2-3; D not resolved. Germline values: CDR1 SEHNR, CDR2 FQNEAQ (reference sequence). V shed 4 bases and J shed 5 bases, with 10 bases lying between them. This CDR3 comprises 13 residues.

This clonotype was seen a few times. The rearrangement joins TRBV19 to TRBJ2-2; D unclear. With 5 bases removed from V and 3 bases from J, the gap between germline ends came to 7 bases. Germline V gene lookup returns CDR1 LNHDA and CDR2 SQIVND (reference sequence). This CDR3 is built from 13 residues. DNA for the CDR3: TGTGCCAGTAGTCCCTTAGACACCGGGGAGCTGTTTTTT. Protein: CASSPLDTGELFF.

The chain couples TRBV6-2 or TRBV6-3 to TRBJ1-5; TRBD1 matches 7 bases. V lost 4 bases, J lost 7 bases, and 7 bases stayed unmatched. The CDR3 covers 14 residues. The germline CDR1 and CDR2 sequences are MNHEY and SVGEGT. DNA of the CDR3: TGTGCCAGCAGTTCCACAGGGGCGGGGCAGCCCCAGCATTTT. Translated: CASSSTGAGQPQHF.

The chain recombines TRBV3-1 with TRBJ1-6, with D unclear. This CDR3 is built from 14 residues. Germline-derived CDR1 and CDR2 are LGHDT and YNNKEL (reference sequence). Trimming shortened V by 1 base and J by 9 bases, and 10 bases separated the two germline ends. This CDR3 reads CASSQGTSSSPLHF. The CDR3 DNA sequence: TGTGCCAGCAGCCAAGGGACGTCGAGTTCACCCCTCCACTTT.

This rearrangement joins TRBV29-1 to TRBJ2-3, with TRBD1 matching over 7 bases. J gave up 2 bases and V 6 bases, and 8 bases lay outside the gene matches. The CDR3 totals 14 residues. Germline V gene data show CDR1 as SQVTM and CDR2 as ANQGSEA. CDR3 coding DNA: TGCAGCGTGGTGGACAGGATTGTCACAGATACGCAGTATTTT. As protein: CSVVDRIVTDTQYF.

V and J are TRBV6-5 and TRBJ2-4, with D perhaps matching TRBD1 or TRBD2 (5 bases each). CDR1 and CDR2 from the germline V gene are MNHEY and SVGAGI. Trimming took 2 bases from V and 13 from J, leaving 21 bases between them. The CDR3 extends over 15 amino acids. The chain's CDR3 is CASSYGDAYTYGQYF. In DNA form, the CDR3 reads TGTGCCAGCAGTTACGGGGACGCCTACACCTACGGGCAGTACTTC.

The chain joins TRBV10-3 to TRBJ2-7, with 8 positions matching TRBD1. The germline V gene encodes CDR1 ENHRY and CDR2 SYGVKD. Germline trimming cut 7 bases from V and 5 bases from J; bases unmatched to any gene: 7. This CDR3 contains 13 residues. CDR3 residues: CAITGQGSDEQYF. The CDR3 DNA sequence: TGTGCCATCACCGGACAGGGTTCCGACGAGCAGTACTTC.

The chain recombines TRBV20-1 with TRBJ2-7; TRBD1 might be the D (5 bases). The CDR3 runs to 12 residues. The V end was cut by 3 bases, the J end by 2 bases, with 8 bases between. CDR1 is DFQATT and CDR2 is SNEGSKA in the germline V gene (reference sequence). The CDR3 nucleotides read TGCAGTGCTAGTGAGACAGCCTACGAGCAGTACTTC. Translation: CSASETAYEQYF.

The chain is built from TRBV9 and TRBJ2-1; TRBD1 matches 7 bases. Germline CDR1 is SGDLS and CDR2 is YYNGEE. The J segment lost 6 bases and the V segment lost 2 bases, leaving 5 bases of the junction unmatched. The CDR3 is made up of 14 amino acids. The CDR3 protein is CASSVRQGANEQFF. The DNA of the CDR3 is TGTGCCAGCAGCGTGAGACAGGGAGCCAATGAGCAGTTCTTC.

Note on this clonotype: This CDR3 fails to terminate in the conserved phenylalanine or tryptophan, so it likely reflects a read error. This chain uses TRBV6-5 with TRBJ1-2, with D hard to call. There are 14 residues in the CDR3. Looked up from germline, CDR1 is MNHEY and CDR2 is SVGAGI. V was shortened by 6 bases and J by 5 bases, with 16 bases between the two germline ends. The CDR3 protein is CASSHRAVGYGYTL. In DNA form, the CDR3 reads TGTGCCAGCAGCCACCGGGCTGTTGGGTATGGCTACACCTTA.

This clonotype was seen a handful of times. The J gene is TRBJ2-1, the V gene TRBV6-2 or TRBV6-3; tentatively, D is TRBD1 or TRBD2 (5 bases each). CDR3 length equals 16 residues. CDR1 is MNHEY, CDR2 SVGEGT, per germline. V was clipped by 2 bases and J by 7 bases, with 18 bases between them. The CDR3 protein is CASSYQGRGDRNEQFF. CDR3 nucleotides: TGTGCCAGCAGTTACCAGGGCAGAGGGGATAGGAATGAGCAGTTCTTC.

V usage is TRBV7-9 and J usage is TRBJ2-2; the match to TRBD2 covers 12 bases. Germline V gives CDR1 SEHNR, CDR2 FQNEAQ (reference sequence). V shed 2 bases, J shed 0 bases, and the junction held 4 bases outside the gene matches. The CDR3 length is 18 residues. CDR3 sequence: CASSLRGLAGANTGELFF. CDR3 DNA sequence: TGTGCCAGCAGCTTACGGGGACTAGCGGGCGCGAACACCGGGGAGCTGTTTTTT.

The CDR3 loop is CASNDRVDGYTF. Here the CDR3 DNA reads TGTGCCAGCAATGACAGGGTCGATGGCTACACCTTC. The chain has TRBV12-3 or TRBV12-4 and TRBJ1-2; TRBD1 agrees at 7 bases. The CDR3 covers 12 residues. The V and J ends lost 7 bases and 6 bases, in that order; junction bases with no gene match: 5.

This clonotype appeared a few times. The CDR3, as DNA: TGTGCCAGCAGCTTAAAAACAGGGGGACAGTTCTTC. Its protein is CASSLKTGGQFF. V and J are TRBV7-2 and TRBJ2-1; 8 bases align to TRBD1. The CDR3 extends over 12 amino acids. The germline V gene has CDR1 SGHTA and CDR2 FQGNSA. V dropped 2 bases and J dropped 13; count of bases not matched to a gene: 4. The full variable domain, in which reference TRBV7-2 and TRBJ2-1 provide the parts outside the CDR3, is GAGVSQSPSNKVTEKGKDVELRCDPISGHTALYWYRQSLGQGLEFLIYFQGNSAPDKSGLPSDRFSAERTGGSVSTLTIQRTQQEDSAVYLCASSLKTGGQFFGPGTRLTVL.

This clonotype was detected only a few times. The CDR3 sequence is CASFLGGGVNYGYTF. The CDR3 nucleotides are TGTGCCAGTTTTCTTGGGGGGGGAGTAAACTATGGCTACACCTTC. The V and J genes are TRBV12-3 or TRBV12-4 and TRBJ1-2, with a tentative D call TRBD1 (5 bases). V was pared by 9 bases and J by 2 bases, with 19 bases between. This CDR3 is built from 15 residues.

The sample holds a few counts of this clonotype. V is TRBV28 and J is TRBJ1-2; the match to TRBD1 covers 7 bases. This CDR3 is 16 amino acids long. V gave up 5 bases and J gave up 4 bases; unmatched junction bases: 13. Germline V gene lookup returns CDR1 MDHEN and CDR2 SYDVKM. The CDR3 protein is CASSLARGGGSYGYTF. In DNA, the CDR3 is TGTGCCAGCAGTCTAGCCCGGGGAGGGGGCAGCTATGGCTACACCTTC.

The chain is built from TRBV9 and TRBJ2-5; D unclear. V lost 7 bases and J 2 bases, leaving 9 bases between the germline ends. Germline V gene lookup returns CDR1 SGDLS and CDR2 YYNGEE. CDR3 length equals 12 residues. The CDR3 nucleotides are TGTGCCAGCTCAGTTGGACAAGAGACCCAGTACTTC. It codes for CASSVGQETQYF.

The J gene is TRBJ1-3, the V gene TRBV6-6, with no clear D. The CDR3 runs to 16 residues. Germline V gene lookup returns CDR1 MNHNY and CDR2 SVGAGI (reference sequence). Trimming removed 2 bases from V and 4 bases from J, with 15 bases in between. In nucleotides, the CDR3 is TGTGCCAGCAGTTACAGTTCCCGGGTCTACGGAAACACCATATATTTT. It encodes CASSYSSRVYGNTIYF.

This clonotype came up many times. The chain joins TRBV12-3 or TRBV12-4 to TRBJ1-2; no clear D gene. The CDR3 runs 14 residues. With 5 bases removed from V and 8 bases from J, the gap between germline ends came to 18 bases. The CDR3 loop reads CASSKGTQFPGYTF. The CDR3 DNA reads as TGTGCCAGCAGTAAAGGCACCCAATTCCCGGGCTACACCTTC.